A selection of T cell receptor beta chains follows, all from one sample in a study of metastatic and nonmetastatic thyroid tumors. TCRdb re-called the PCR reads through MiXCR. The sample consists of around 16,000 clones, about 32% of them appearing once. Source material: tumor tissue. The receptors shown here come from a male donor with papillary thyroid cancer or a benign thyroid nodule (not recorded which). Some clones in this sample may be carry-over from other donors' samples. Both conserved end residues are part of each CDR3.

>TRBJ2-4|TRBV28|20
CASSFPETGGRSWAKNIPDF
>TRBJ1-4|TRBV9|13
CASSAKVDEKLFF
>TRBJ1-1|TRBV20-1|14
CSAPRGGVNTEAFF
>TRBJ1-4|TRBV6-1|14
CASSDRDENEKLFF
>TRBJ2-7|TRBV20-1|14
CSARDGSYSYEQYF
>TRBJ1-1|TRBV9|15
CASSAHLIGATEAFF
>TRBJ2-2|TRBV6-1|14
CAIIPRLGAGELFF
>TRBJ2-7|TRBV12-3/TRBV12-4|17
CASSFSGGDSPSNEQYF
>TRBJ1-1|TRBV7-2|13
CASSRDKNTEAFF
>TRBJ2-1|TRBV5-1|12
CASSFKNNEQFF
>TRBJ2-7|TRBV11-2|15
CASTLLAGTDHEQYF
>TRBJ2-7|TRBV6-1|15
CAIKQGGQSSYEQYF
>TRBJ1-5|TRBV2|15
CASSRTGGNNQPQHF
>TRBJ2-1|TRBV18|14
CASSGGSSYNEQFF
>TRBJ2-1|TRBV7-8|15
CASSRRTSGSNEQFF
>TRBJ2-6|TRBV5-4|17
CASSLPGQGTGANVLTF
>TRBJ2-3|TRBV18|16
CASSRLAGGPQDTQYF
>TRBJ2-7|TRBV3-1|14
CASSALAGAYEQYF
>TRBJ2-6|TRBV5-1|17
CASSQLDTGTGSNVLTF
>TRBJ2-7|TRBV7-9|13
CASSLSVSYEQYF
>TRBJ1-1|TRBV20-1|15
CRARDLRGLSTEAFF
>TRBJ2-5|TRBV27|16
CASSLYCSGVPETQYF
>TRBJ2-7|TRBV27|16
CASSPPPPGAYYEQYF
>TRBJ1-5|TRBV11-3|13
CASSLFNGQPQHF
>TRBJ2-7|TRBV20-1|13
CSALKDSSYEQYF
>TRBJ2-3|TRBV20-1|15
CSARRHREVSDTQYF
>TRBJ1-2|TRBV5-1|13
CASSLGTGSGYTF
>TRBJ1-2|TRBV4-1|15
CASSQVAGDSEGYTF
>TRBJ1-4|TRBV2|14
CASTAYGYNEKLFF
>TRBJ2-7|TRBV2|11
CASRWRFEQYF
>TRBJ2-5|TRBV7-8|16
CASSLAGTSPGETQYF
>TRBJ1-2|TRBV20-1|11
CSARDLGGYTF
>TRBJ2-1|TRBV5-4|16
CASSLWRERSYNEQFF
>TRBJ2-7|TRBV11-3|14
CASSLDTGGYYQYF
>TRBJ1-1|TRBV11-2|18
CASSLRALGGQMVTESFF
>TRBJ1-5|TRBV12-3/TRBV12-4|18
CASSLVGGQGVSNQPQHF
>TRBJ1-3|TRBV2|14
CASSGTGQGGTIYF
>TRBJ2-3|TRBV11-2|16
CASSFRRQAGTDTQYF
>TRBJ1-5|TRBV6-1|13
CASSKTGDLPQHF
>TRBJ2-7|TRBV28|12
CASSRGAVLQYF
>TRBJ1-5|TRBV15|16
CATSREGQVSNQPQHF
>TRBJ2-7|TRBV6-1|15
CALAGIRDSSYEQYF
>TRBJ2-7|TRBV11-2|17
CASDFGRTSGNTYEQYF
>TRBJ1-5|TRBV10-2|14
CASQQVGGNQPQHF
>TRBJ1-2|TRBV11-2|13
CASSYRDRDGYTF
>TRBJ2-3|TRBV12-3/TRBV12-4|16
CASSLLSGTSADTQYF
>TRBJ2-1|TRBV6-1|13
CASRERGYNEQFF
>TRBJ2-7|TRBV6-2/TRBV6-3|18
CASSPPWGLAGTQENQYF
>TRBJ2-7|TRBV6-1|15
CASTGGTESSYEQYF
>TRBJ1-3|TRBV7-2|15
CASSYAAFSGNTIYF
>TRBJ1-5|TRBV7-2|13
CASSATANQPQHF
>TRBJ2-3|TRBV5-1|17
CASSRDTTGIVTDTQYF
>TRBJ2-1|TRBV29-1|15
CSVEDPGRLSNEQFF
>TRBJ2-5|TRBV11-2|15
CASSLGAGGRETQYF
>TRBJ1-6|TRBV6-5|15
CASSFSGQESSPLHF